This TCR beta chain is from a study of shared clonotypes between healthy human individuals (dated by TCRdb to about 2020). Describing the broader study: The cohort included three men and a couple of women between 18 and 49 years of age. To estimate repertoire size and how much clonotype sharing occurs between individuals, the study deeply sequenced the blood TCR repertoires of roughly 5 healthy adults. For each donor, three plates each were used for CD4 naive and CD4 memory, two plates were used for CD8 naive, and one plate was used for CD8 memory. Libraries were prepared and TCR repertoires were sequenced by different laboratories using diverse techniques, in order to increase sequencing depth and limit assay-specific biases. Per donor, leukapheresis produced somewhere between about 0.9 and 9.5 billion PBMCs.

With regard to this clone: Its recognized antigen is unknown. The sample holds no much larger clone one base away, and base qualities are not on file.

The donors were healthy, HIV-negative adults who had no recently reported acute infections or vaccinations. Every donor was a Caucasian adult residing in Nashville, Tennessee, USA. CD4+ T cells were enriched through magnetic negative selection, after which naive cells were positively selected on CD45RA and the remaining negative fraction served as the memory subset. After blood collection by leukapheresis, PBMCs were isolated using Ficoll-Histopaque density gradient centrifugation and then cryopreserved in the vapor phase of liquid nitrogen. Purity and quantity of every magnetically sorted T cell population were checked by analytical flow cytometry. Each sorted fraction had its genomic DNA isolated and then quantified by UV absorbance on a Nanodrop 2000c. The germline V gene (reference sequence) sets CDR1 to MNHNY and CDR2 to SVGAGI. Including the terminal cysteine and phenylalanine, the CDR3 comprises 16 residues. Here the CDR3 DNA is all that survives: 48 bases in frame from base 1. V is pared back by 2 bases and J by 1 base, with 14 bases lying between the germline termini.

The paper's findings and limits, for the study overall: Compared with non-shared clonotypes, the clonotypes found in all four sorted-subset donors had higher generation probabilities. Across a few donors, approximately 4.6% of naive CD4, approximately 4% of naive CD8, 2.3% of memory CD4, and approximately 0.4% of memory CD8 clonotypes were shared. The genetic and exposure-history diversity represented was limited by the small number of donors. Based on pairwise subsampling, the degree of clonotype sharing among donors was expected to be affected by sequencing depth. Naive subsets generally had larger estimated clonotype richness than memory subsets did. Incomplete sequencing was indicated by rarefaction of sorted-subset datasets, despite the large sequencing depth. Sampling was limited to blood, and TCR repertoires in tissue likely differ from TCR repertoires in blood.

TCR CDR3 regions were amplified from genomic DNA by multiplex PCR using the deep immunoSEQ assay. Genomic DNA extracted from each cell subset was distributed evenly over all wells of several immunoSEQ 96-well plates, and each plate served as one replicate. For sorted subsets, 200 ng of genomic DNA, equivalent to 30,000 or so T cell genomes, went into each replicate PCR. Purified libraries were quantified with a Qubit 3.0 fluorometer, sized on a Bioanalyzer 2100, and re-quantified with the KAPA Library Quantification kit. Each immunoSEQ 96-well plate was sequenced on its own single-read 150-cycle Illumina NextSeq 550 flow cell. The published analysis was carried out like this. Because the immunoSEQ output included only junctional sequences and no quality scores, the filtering could not be the same as the filtering used for full-length reads. To assign V/J genes and CDR3, sequences were annotated using PyIR, a Python wrapper for IgBLAST v1.9, with IMGT germline references. Reads were removed for weak V/J assignments (E-value above 1e-6), missing CDR3, stop codons, out-of-frame junctions, or ambiguous translated residues. V3J clonotypes were defined as sequences sharing an identical inferred V gene, J gene, and CDR3 amino acid sequence. To compute the percentage overlap between repertoires, the number of shared unique clonotypes was divided by the size of the smaller repertoire. Repertoire richness was assessed with RTK rarefaction, the Chao1 estimator, and Recon v2.1 estimates of unobserved clonotypes. Generation probabilities for all TCRbeta clonotypes obtained by the gDNA method from a handful of donors were computed using OLGA. TCRdb provides this immuneACCESS table in a form limited to in-frame rearrangements. Some clones are lacking; in checked studies, under half of them reflect an unresolved V gene, and why the rest are absent is not known. Clonal size and the V and J genes are those of that table, whereas D and trimming came from the DNA. A total of about 2.3 million clones appear in this sample, 92% of them only once. Together, the top ten hold 0.37% of the sample.

The receptor was isolated from a man younger than 30 in good health. Some clones in this sample may be carry-over from other donors' samples. The sample consisted of naive CD4+ T cells from PBMCs. Taken with the paper, the label for cell subset or site translates to: CD45RA+ positively selected. The V and J segments used are TRBV6-6 and TRBJ1-1, and possibly TRBD1, on 5 matching bases. The DNA is as follows: TGTGCCAGCAGTTACGGTTACGGGACGGAGAACACTGAAGCTTTCTTT. This encodes CASSYGYGTENTEAFF.